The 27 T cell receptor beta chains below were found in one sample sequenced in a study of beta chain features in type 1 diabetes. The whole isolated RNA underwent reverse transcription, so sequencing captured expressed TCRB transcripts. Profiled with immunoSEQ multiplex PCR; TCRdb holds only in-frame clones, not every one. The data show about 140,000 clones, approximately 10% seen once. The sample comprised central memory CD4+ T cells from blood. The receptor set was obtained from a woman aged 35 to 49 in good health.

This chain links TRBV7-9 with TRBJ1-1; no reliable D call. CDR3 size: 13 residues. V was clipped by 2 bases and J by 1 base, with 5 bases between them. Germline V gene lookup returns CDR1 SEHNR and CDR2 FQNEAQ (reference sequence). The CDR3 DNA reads TGTGCCAGCAGCTTACAGTCGAACACTGAAGCTTTCTTT. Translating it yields CASSLQSNTEAFF.

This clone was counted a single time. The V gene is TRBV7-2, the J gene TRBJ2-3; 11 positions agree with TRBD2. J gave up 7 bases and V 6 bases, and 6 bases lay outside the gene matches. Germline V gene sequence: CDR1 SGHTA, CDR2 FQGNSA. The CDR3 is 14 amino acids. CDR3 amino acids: CASRASGGQYTQYF. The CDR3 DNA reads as TGTGCCAGCAGGGCTAGCGGGGGGCAATATACGCAGTATTTT.

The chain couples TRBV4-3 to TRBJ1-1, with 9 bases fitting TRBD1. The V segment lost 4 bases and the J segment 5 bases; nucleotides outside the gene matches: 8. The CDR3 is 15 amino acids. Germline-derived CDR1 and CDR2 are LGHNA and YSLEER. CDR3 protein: CASSPGQGGGTEAFF. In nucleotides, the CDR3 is TGCGCCAGCAGCCCGGGACAGGGCGGTGGGACTGAAGCTTTCTTT.

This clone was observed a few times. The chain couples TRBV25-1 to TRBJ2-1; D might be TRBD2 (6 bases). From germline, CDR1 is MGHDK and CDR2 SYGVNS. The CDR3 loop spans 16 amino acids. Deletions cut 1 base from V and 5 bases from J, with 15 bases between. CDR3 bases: TGTGCCAGCAGTGAATCTAGGAATAGCGGTCACAATGAGCAGTTCTTC. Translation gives CASSESRNSGHNEQFF.

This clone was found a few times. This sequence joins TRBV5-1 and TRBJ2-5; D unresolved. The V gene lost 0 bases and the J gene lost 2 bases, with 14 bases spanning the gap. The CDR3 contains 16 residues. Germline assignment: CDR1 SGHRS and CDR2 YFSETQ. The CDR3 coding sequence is TGCGCCAGCAGCTTGGGGCGAGCGCCCAGACAAGAGACCCAGTACTTC. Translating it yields CASSLGRAPRQETQYF.

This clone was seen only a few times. The CDR3 DNA reads TGCAGCGTTGAAGACACAGCCGAGCAGTACTTC. Translated, it gives CSVEDTAEQYF. The rearrangement uses TRBV29-1 and TRBJ2-7; unclear D gene. Between the trimmed V and J ends, which lost 0 bases and 6 bases, there was a span of 6 bases. CDR1 is SQVTM, CDR2 ANQGSEA, per germline. There are 11 residues in the CDR3.

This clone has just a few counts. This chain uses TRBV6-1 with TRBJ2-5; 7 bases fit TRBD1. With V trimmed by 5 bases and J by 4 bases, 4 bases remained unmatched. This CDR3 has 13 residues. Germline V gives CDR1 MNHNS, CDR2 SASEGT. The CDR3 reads CASSTGVSETQYF. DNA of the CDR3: TGTGCCAGCAGTACAGGGGTTTCAGAGACCCAGTACTTC.

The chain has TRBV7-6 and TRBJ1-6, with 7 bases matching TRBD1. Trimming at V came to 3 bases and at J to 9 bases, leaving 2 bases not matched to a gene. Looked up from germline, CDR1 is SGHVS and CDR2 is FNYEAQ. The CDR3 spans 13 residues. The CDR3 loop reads CASSFAGGSPLHF. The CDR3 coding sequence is TGTGCCAGCAGCTTCGCAGGGGGTTCACCCCTCCACTTT.

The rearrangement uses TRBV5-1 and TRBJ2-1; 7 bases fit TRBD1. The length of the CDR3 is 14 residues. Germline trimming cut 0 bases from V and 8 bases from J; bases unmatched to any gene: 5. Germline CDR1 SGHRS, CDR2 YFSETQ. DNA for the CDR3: TGCGCCAGCAGCTTGGACAGGGGAAACGATGAGCAGTTCTTC. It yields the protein CASSLDRGNDEQFF. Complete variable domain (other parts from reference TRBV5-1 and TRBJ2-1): KAGVTQTPRYLIKTRGQQVTLSCSPISGHRSVSWYQQTPGQGLQFLFEYFSETQRNKGNFPGRFSGRQFSNSRSEMNVSTLELGDSALYLCASSLDRGNDEQFFGPGTRLTVL.

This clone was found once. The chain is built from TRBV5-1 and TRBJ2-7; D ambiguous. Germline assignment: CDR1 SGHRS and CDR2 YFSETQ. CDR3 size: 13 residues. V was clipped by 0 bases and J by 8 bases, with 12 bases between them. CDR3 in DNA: TGCGCCAGCAGCTTGGCCGGAACAGACCAGCAGTACTTC. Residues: CASSLAGTDQQYF.

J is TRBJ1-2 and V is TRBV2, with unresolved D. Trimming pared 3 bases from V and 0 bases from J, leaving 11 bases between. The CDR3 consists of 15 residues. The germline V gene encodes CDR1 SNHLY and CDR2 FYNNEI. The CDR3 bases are TGTGCCAGCAGTGATAGTGCAGCGTCTAACTATGGCTACACCTTC. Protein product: CASSDSAASNYGYTF.

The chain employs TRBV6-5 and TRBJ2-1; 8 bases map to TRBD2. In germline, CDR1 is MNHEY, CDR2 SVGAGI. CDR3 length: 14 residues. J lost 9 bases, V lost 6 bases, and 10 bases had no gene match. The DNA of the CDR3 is TGTGCCAGCAGAACCCCAGGGACTAGTGGTGAGCAGTTCTTC. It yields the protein CASRTPGTSGEQFF.

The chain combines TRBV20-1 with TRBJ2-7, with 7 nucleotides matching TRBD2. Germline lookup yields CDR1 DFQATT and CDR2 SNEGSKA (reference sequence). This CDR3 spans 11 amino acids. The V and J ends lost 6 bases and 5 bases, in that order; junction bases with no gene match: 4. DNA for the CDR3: TGCAGTGCAAAGGCGGGGGACGAGCAGTACTTC. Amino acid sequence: CSAKAGDEQYF.

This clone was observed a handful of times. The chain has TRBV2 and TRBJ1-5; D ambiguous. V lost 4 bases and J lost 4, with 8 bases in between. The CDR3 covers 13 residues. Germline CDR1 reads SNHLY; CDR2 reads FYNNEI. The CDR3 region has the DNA TGTGCCAGCAGTGTTGAACGGAATCAGCCCCAGCATTTT. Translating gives CASSVERNQPQHF.

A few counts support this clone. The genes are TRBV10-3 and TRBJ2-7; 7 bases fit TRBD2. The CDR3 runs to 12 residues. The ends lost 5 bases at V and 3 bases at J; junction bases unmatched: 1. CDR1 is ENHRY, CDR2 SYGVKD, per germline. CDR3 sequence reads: CAISLADYEQYF. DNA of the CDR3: TGTGCCATCAGTCTAGCGGACTACGAGCAGTACTTC.

CDR3 loop: CSVEMVGQGDYEQYF. The CDR3 DNA follows: TGCAGCGTTGAAATGGTGGGACAGGGGGACTACGAGCAGTACTTC. The rearrangement joins TRBV29-1 to TRBJ2-7; 11 bases align to TRBD1. The germline CDR1 and CDR2 sequences are SQVTM and ANQGSEA. The CDR3 sequence is 15 residues long. The ends lost 2 bases at V and 3 bases at J; junction bases unmatched: 6.

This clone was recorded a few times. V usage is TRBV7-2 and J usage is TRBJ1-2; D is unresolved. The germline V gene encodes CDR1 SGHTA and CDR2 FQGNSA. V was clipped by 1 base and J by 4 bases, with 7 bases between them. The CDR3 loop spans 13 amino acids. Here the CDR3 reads CASSLDEGYGYTF. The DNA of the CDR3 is TGTGCCAGCAGCTTAGATGAGGGCTATGGCTACACCTTC.

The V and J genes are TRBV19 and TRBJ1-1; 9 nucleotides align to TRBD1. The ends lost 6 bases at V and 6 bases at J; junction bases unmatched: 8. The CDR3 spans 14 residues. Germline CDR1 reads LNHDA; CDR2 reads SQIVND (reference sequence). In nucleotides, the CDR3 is TGTGCCAGTAGATACGGACAGGGGTACGCTGAAGCTTTCTTT. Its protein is CASRYGQGYAEAFF.

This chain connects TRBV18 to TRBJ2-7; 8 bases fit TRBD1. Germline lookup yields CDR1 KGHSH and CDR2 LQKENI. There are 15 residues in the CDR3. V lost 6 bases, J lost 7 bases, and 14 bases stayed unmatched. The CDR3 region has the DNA TGTGCCAGCTCCGAGAGTAGGACAGGGCCCCGGGAGCAGTACTTC. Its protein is CASSESRTGPREQYF.

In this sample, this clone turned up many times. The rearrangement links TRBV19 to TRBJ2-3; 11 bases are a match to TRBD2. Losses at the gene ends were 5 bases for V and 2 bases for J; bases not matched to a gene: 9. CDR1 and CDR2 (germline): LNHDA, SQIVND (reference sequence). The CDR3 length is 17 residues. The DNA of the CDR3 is TGTGCCAGTAGTCTAAGACTAGCGGGGTCCTCCACAGATACGCAGTATTTT. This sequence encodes CASSLRLAGSSTDTQYF.

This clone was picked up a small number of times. This chain's CDR3 is CASSLDGETQYF. The CDR3 DNA is TGCGCCAGCAGCTTGGACGGGGAGACCCAGTACTTC. The V and J genes are TRBV5-1 and TRBJ2-5; D is uncertain. The CDR3 is 12 residues long. V lost 0 bases to trimming and J lost 5 bases, with 5 bases between them. The germline CDR1 and CDR2 sequences are SGHRS and YFSETQ.

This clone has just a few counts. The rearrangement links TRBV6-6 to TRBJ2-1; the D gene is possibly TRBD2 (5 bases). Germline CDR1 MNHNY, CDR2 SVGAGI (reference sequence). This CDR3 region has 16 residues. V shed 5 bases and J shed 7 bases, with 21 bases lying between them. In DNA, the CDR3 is TGTGCCAGCAGTCCCGGGAAGCGGCCATCTGATAATGAGCAGTTCTTC. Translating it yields CASSPGKRPSDNEQFF.

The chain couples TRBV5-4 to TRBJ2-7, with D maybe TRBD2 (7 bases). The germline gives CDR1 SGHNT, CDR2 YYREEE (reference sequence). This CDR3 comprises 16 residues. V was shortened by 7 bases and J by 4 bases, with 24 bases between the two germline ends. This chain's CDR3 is CASGPRWKGGLYEQYF. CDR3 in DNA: TGTGCCAGCGGACCTCGATGGAAGGGGGGGCTGTACGAGCAGTACTTC.

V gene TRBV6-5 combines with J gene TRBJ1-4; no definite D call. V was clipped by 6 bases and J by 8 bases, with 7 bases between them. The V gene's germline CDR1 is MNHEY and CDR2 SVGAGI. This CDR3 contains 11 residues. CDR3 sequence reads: CASSPGEKLFF. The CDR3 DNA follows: TGTGCCAGCAGCCCAGGAGAAAAACTGTTTTTT.

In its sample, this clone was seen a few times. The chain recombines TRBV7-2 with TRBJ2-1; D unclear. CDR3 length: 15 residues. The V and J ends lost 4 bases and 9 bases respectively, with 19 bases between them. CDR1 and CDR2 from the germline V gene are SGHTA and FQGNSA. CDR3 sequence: CASSSSSLGATEQFF. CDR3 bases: TGTGCCAGCAGCTCCTCCTCCCTAGGCGCGACTGAGCAGTTCTTC.

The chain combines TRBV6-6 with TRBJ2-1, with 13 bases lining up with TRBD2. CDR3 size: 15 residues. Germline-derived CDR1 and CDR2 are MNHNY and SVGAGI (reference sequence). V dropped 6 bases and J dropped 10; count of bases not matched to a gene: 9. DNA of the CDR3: TGTGCCAGCAGGACGACTAGCGGGGGGCCGGACGAGCAGTTCTTC. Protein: CASRTTSGGPDEQFF.

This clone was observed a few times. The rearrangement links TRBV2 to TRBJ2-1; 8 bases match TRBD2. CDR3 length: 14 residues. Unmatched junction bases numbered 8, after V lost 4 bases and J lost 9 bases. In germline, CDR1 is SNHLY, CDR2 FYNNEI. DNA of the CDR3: TGTGCCAGCAGTGTCAACGGGGGGGCCACTGAGCAGTTCTTC. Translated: CASSVNGGATEQFF.